This T cell receptor beta chain originates from a study of shared clonotypes between healthy human individuals (dated by TCRdb to 2020 to 2022). For context, the study as a whole: A few men and a couple of women, aged 18 to 49 years, made up the cohort. The study deeply sequenced blood TCR repertoires of about five healthy adults to estimate repertoire size and the extent of clonotype sharing between individuals. To increase sequencing depth and limit assay-specific biases, TCR repertoire library preparation and sequencing were carried out by different laboratories using diverse techniques. Per donor, leukapheresis produced somewhere between about 0.9 and 9 billion PBMCs. For each donor, CD4 naive and CD4 memory were each given three plates, CD8 naive was given two plates, and CD8 memory was given one plate. What the work shows at the level of the full study, not this receptor alone: Compared with non-shared clonotypes, clonotypes shared by all four sorted-subset donors had higher generation probabilities. When a handful of donors were compared, the shared fraction of clonotypes was roughly 4.8% for naive CD4, 3.5% to 4% for naive CD8, 2.3% for memory CD4, and under 0.5% for memory CD8. Estimated clonotype richness was generally larger for naive than for memory subsets. Rarefaction of sorted-subset datasets indicated incomplete sequencing despite the large sequencing depth. Because the study included only a small number of donors, the genetic and exposure-history diversity represented was limited. Based on pairwise subsampling, the degree of clonotype sharing among donors was expected to be affected by sequencing depth. Sampling was limited to blood, and TCR repertoires in tissue likely differ from TCR repertoires in blood.

CD8 naive samples were CD45RO-negative cells positively selected for CCR7, giving a CD45RA+CCR7+ population that excluded TemRA cells. Donors were healthy HIV-negative adults with no recently reported acute infections or vaccinations. Every donor was a Caucasian adult living in Nashville, Tennessee, USA. Blood was obtained by leukapheresis, after which PBMCs were separated by Ficoll-Histopaque density gradient centrifugation and cryopreserved in liquid nitrogen vapor phase. Purity and quantity of every magnetically sorted T cell population were checked by analytical flow cytometry. Each sorted fraction had its genomic DNA isolated and then quantified by UV absorbance on a Nanodrop 2000c. Using the deep immunoSEQ assay, TCR CDR3 regions were amplified from genomic DNA by multiplex PCR. Extracted genomic DNA from each cell subset was spread evenly across all wells of several immunoSEQ 96-well plates, with each plate serving as a replicate. For sorted subsets, about 200 ng genomic DNA, equal to tens of thousands of T cell genomes, was loaded into each replicate PCR. Purified libraries were quantified with a Qubit 3.0 fluorometer, sized on a Bioanalyzer 2100, and re-quantified with the KAPA Library Quantification kit. Every immunoSEQ 96-well plate was sequenced on a dedicated single-read 150-cycle Illumina NextSeq 550 flow cell. As for the authors' bioinformatics: Because the immunoSEQ output held only junctional sequences and lacked quality scores, the filtering could not match the filtering applied to full-length reads. Sequences were annotated with PyIR, a Python wrapper for IgBLAST v1.9, and V/J genes and CDR3 were assigned using IMGT germline references. Reads were filtered out if the reads had weak V/J assignments (E-value above 1e-6), no CDR3, stop codons, out-of-frame junctions, or ambiguous translated residues. V3J clonotypes were defined as sequences sharing an identical inferred V gene, J gene, and CDR3 amino acid sequence. To compute the percentage overlap between repertoires, the number of shared unique clonotypes was divided by the size of the smaller repertoire. RTK rarefaction, the Chao1 estimator, and Recon v2.1 estimates of unobserved clonotypes were used to assess repertoire richness. Generation probabilities were computed with OLGA for all TCRbeta clonotypes obtained by the gDNA method from several donors. TCRdb provides this immuneACCESS table in a form limited to in-frame rearrangements. Some clones are lacking; in checked studies, under half of them reflect an unresolved V gene, and why the rest are absent is not known. The DNA was the basis for D and trimming; V, J and clone size are from that table. The sample table shows around 2.1 million clones, and about 93% are seen once. The ten largest clones capture around 1.7% of the sample.

A note on this clone: Its antigen remains undetermined. The sample holds no much larger clone one base away, and base qualities are not on file.

Sequenced: naive CD8+ T cells from PBMCs. Interpreted using the paper, the cell subset or site label stands for: CD45RA+CCR7+. The receptor's source is a man between 18 and 35 years old in good health. Some clones in this sample may be carry-over from other donors' samples.

The CDR3 is CAWSVGTPNEKLFF. In nucleotides, the sequence is TGTGCCTGGAGTGTTGGGACCCCTAATGAAAAACTGTTTTTT. The chain employs TRBV30 and TRBJ1-4; TRBD1 is a possible D gene, resting on 5 matching bases. CDR1 GTSNPN and CDR2 SVGIG were looked up in the germline V gene (reference sequence). A distance of 8 bases separates the germline ends of V and J, which lose 0 bases and 3 bases respectively. The CDR3 has 14 amino acids, counting the end cysteine and phenylalanine. Just CDR3 DNA is preserved here, 42 bases in frame from base 1. Full variable domain (CDR3 extended with the reference TRBV30 and TRBJ1-4 proteins): SQTIHQWPATLVQPVGSPLSLECTVEGTSNPNLYWYRQAAGRGLQLLFYSVGIGQISSEVPQNLSASRPQDRQFILSSKKLLLSDSGFYLCAWSVGTPNEKLFFGSGTQLSVL.